The source of this T cell receptor beta chain is a study of T-cell memory formation after mild COVID-19. At the level of the study: TCR clusters were mostly confined to one donor each.

Trimming at V came to 7 bases and at J to 4 bases, leaving 4 bases not matched to a gene. The CDR3 has 13 amino acids. Germline-derived CDR1 and CDR2 are KGHSH and LQKENI. About this clonotype itself: What it binds is unknown.

5'RACE with constant-segment primers built TCRalpha and TCRbeta cDNA libraries with UMIs. MiXCR, applied by TCRdb to the 5' RACE reads, yields one record per CDR3 protein. Of around 320,000 distinct CDR3 sequences in the sample, about 13% were seen once. Overall study results and limits: Contracting clones localized mainly to CM and EM when CD4+ and mainly to EMRA when CD8+. Proof of SARS-CoV-2 specificity was absent for the second-wave clones that crested on day 37.

The clonotype originates from a man aged 18 to 30 who had mild COVID-19 (a few samples of this study predate the infection). Cell type and time point are not known. The sample consisted of PBMCs or a T cell subset sorted from them (not recorded which). The V gene is TRBV18, the J gene TRBJ1-5; TRBD1 agrees at 7 bases. The CDR3 reads CASCEQGNQPQHF. The CDR3 DNA reads TGTGCCAGCTGCGAACAGGGGAATCAGCCCCAGCATTTT.